This is a list of T cell receptor beta chains from one sample in a study of Ad26.COV2.S vaccination and SARS-CoV-2 variants. The table came from immunoSEQ multiplex PCR; TCRdb's copy has only in-frame clones and leaves some out. This sample yields fewer than 500,000 clones, of which approximately 89% are seen a single time; about 2.4% belongs to the top ten. The source material was peripheral blood, sampled in a trial of Ad26.COV2.S vaccine versus placebo. Receptors were obtained from a person between 18 and 60 years old who received the Ad26.COV2.S COVID-19 vaccine or a placebo. Both conserved end residues are part of each CDR3.

v_gene: TRBV10-3; j_gene: TRBJ2-1; CDR3aa: CAISGFGGRAVNNEQFF
v_gene: TRBV7-8; j_gene: TRBJ2-5; CDR3aa: CASSLGLQETQYF
v_gene: TRBV7-9; j_gene: TRBJ2-3; CDR3aa: CASSIRQGDSPYLRLDTQYF
v_gene: TRBV29-1; j_gene: TRBJ2-5; CDR3aa: CSVEGLAGYQETQYF
v_gene: TRBV7-9; j_gene: TRBJ2-1; CDR3aa: CASSLPRLAGLYNEQFF
v_gene: TRBV9; j_gene: TRBJ1-3; CDR3aa: CASSPADRVGNTIYF
v_gene: TRBV6-2/TRBV6-3; j_gene: TRBJ1-5; CDR3aa: CASSPGTNQPQHF
v_gene: TRBV20-1; j_gene: TRBJ2-5; CDR3aa: CSASAAVLQETQYF
v_gene: TRBV4-2; j_gene: TRBJ1-5; CDR3aa: CASSQDPDSNQPQHF
v_gene: TRBV27; j_gene: TRBJ2-1; CDR3aa: CASSLSTTGSNEQFF
v_gene: TRBV6-1; j_gene: TRBJ2-2; CDR3aa: CASSELAYLGRALGELFF
v_gene: TRBV7-9; j_gene: TRBJ1-2; CDR3aa: CASSPPLEGYGYTF
v_gene: TRBV4-2; j_gene: TRBJ1-2; CDR3aa: CASSHIEGQEPYGYTF
v_gene: TRBV19; j_gene: TRBJ1-5; CDR3aa: CASSIDSRRSNQPQHF
v_gene: TRBV30; j_gene: TRBJ1-3; CDR3aa: CAWSTSAGNTIYF
v_gene: TRBV28; j_gene: TRBJ1-1; CDR3aa: CASIQLGDPLTEAFF
v_gene: TRBV5-1; j_gene: TRBJ1-4; CDR3aa: CARAGGVNEKLFF
v_gene: TRBV6-5; j_gene: TRBJ1-4; CDR3aa: CASRQGGKEKLFF
v_gene: TRBV7-9; j_gene: TRBJ2-1; CDR3aa: CASSFGLAGGGYNEQFF
v_gene: TRBV15; j_gene: TRBJ2-5; CDR3aa: CATSRPPNRAWEETQYF
v_gene: TRBV5-6; j_gene: TRBJ1-1; CDR3aa: CASSPQGRDTEAFF
v_gene: TRBV7-9; j_gene: TRBJ1-5; CDR3aa: CASSSVFSNQPQHF
v_gene: TRBV10-3; j_gene: TRBJ1-4; CDR3aa: CAISDGNEKLFF